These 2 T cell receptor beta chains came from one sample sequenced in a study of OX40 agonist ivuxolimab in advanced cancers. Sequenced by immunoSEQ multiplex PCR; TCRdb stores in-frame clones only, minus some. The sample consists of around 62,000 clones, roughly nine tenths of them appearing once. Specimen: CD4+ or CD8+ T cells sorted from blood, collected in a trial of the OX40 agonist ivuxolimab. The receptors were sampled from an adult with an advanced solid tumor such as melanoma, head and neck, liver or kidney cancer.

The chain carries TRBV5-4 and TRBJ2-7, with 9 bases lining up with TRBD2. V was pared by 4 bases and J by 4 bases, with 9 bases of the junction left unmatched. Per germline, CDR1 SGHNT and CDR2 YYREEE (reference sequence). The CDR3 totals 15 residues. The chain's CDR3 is CASSRLSGSGYEQYF. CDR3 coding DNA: TGTGCCAGCAGCCGACTTAGCGGGAGCGGGTACGAGCAGTACTTC.

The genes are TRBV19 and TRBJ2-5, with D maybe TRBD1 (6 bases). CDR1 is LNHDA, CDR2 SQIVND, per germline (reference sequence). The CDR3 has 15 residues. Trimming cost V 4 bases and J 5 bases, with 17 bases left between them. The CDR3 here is CASSKHITGTETQYF. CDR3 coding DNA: TGTGCCAGTAGTAAACACATAACAGGGACGGAGACCCAGTACTTC. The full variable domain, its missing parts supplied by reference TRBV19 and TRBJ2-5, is DGGITQSPKYLFRKEGQNVTLSCEQNLNHDAMYWYRQDPGQGLRLIYYSQIVNDFQKGDIAEGYSVSREKKESFPLTVTSAQKNPTAFYLCASSKHITGTETQYFGPGTRLLVL.